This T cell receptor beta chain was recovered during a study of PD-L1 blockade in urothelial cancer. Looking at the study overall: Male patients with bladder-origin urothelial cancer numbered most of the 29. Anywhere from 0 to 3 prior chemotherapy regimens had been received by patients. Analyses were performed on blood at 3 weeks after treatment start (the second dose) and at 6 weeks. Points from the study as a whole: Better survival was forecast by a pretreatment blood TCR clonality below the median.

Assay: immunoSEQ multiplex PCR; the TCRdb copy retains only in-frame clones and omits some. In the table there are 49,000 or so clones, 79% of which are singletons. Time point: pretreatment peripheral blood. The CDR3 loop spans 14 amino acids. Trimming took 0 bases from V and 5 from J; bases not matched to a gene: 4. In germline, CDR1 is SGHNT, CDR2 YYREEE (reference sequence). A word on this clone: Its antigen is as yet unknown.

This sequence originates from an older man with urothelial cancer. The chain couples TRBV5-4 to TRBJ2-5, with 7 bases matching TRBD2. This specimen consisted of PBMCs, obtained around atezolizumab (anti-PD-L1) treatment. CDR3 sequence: CASSLGGSGETQYF. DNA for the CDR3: TGTGCCAGCAGCTTGGGCGGGAGCGGCGAGACCCAGTACTTC.